One sample yielded the 11 T cell receptor beta chains listed below, sequenced in a study of blood T cell repertoires in COVID-19. The protocol was immunoSEQ multiplex PCR, while the TCRdb copy is restricted to in-frame clones and leaves out a portion. This table holds about 140,000 clones, over 80% found once. Sequencing was carried out using peripheral blood. Receptors originate from a woman aged 45-65 years with acute or convalescent COVID-19.

V is TRBV4-2 and J is TRBJ1-5; 8 nucleotides align to TRBD1. Germline V CDR1 and CDR2: LGHNA, YNFKEQ. V lost 2 bases, J lost 5 bases, and 5 bases stayed unmatched. The CDR3 contains 15 residues. The CDR3 here is CASSQPDREDQPQHF. Written as DNA, the CDR3 is TGTGCCAGCAGCCAACCGGACAGGGAGGATCAGCCCCAGCATTTT.

V usage is TRBV2 and J usage is TRBJ2-3; perhaps TRBD2 as D (6 bases). The V and J ends lost 7 bases and 3 bases respectively, with 20 bases between them. The CDR3 is made up of 16 amino acids. Germline CDR1 SNHLY, CDR2 FYNNEI. The DNA for the CDR3 is TGTGCCAGCATGAGCCCTCGGGAGCGGAGGACAGATACGCAGTATTTT. It encodes CASMSPRERRTDTQYF.

This clone was seen a single time. The V gene is TRBV6-1, the J gene TRBJ1-2; D might be TRBD1 (6 bases). V was cut by 2 bases and J by 8 bases, with 15 bases left in between. CDR1 and CDR2 (germline): MNHNS, SASEGT. The CDR3 is 14 amino acids. CDR3 sequence reads: CASSEIGRGGGYTF. For the CDR3, the DNA is TGTGCCAGCAGTGAAATAGGAAGGGGGGGAGGCTACACCTTC.

The chain's CDR3 is CASSGTFLQGMNTEAFF. The DNA of the CDR3 is TGTGCCAGCAGTGGCACATTCTTACAGGGGATGAACACTGAAGCTTTCTTT. This rearrangement joins TRBV27 to TRBJ1-1; 7 positions agree with TRBD1. Trimming took 5 bases from V and 0 from J; bases not matched to a gene: 12. The CDR3 length is 17 residues. Germline V gene lookup returns CDR1 MNHEY and CDR2 SMNVEV (reference sequence).

This chain connects TRBV10-3 to TRBJ1-1; 9 bases map to TRBD1. The germline V gene encodes CDR1 ENHRY and CDR2 SYGVKD. Losses at the gene ends were 6 bases for V and 6 bases for J; bases not matched to a gene: 14. The CDR3 sequence is 16 residues long. CDR3 sequence (DNA): TGTGCCATCAGCTTGGGGCGAACACAGGGGGCGTCTGAAGCTTTCTTT. Translating gives CAISLGRTQGASEAFF.

This clone is deemed medium-sized. This chain's CDR3 is CASSLVTDSGELFF. Written as DNA, the CDR3 is TGCGCCAGCAGCTTGGTTACAGATTCCGGGGAGCTGTTTTTT. This chain links TRBV5-1 with TRBJ2-2; D is unresolved. Per germline, CDR1 SGHRS and CDR2 YFSETQ. Trimming removed 0 bases at V and 6 bases at J, with 9 bases between. This CDR3 spans 14 amino acids.

This chain uses TRBV11-2 with TRBJ1-4; 9 nucleotides align to TRBD1. CDR3 length: 14 residues. Germline V gives CDR1 SGHAT, CDR2 FQNNGV. Losses at the gene ends were 5 bases for V and 8 bases for J; bases not matched to a gene: 6. CDR3 DNA sequence: TGTGCCAGCAGCCTACAGGGGGCTAGGGAAAAACTGTTTTTT. This sequence encodes CASSLQGAREKLFF. Using reference TRBV11-2 and TRBJ1-4 for the parts outside the CDR3, the full variable domain is EAGVAQSPRYKIIEKRQSVAFWCNPISGHATLYWYQQILGQGPKLLIQFQNNGVVDDSQLPKDRFSAERLKGVDSTLKIQPAKLEDSAVYLCASSLQGAREKLFFGSGTQLSVL.

The chain couples TRBV7-2 to TRBJ1-1, with D possibly matching TRBD1 (5 bases). This CDR3 comprises 14 residues. V gave up 4 bases and J gave up 0 bases, with 9 bases separating them. Germline values: CDR1 SGHTA, CDR2 FQGNSA. The CDR3 protein is CASSSQDLNTEAFF. The CDR3 nucleotides are TGTGCCAGCAGCTCACAGGACCTGAACACTGAAGCTTTCTTT. The full variable domain, in which reference TRBV7-2 and TRBJ1-1 provide the parts outside the CDR3, is GAGVSQSPSNKVTEKGKDVELRCDPISGHTALYWYRQSLGQGLEFLIYFQGNSAPDKSGLPSDRFSAERTGGSVSTLTIQRTQQEDSAVYLCASSSQDLNTEAFFGQGTRLTVV.

The genes are TRBV27 and TRBJ2-1, with D tentatively TRBD2 (5 bases). V lost 4 bases to trimming and J lost 0 bases, with 10 bases between them. Germline V CDR1 and CDR2: MNHEY, SMNVEV (reference sequence). The CDR3 contains 15 residues. CDR3 protein: CASSSTGYSYNEQFF. The CDR3, as DNA: TGTGCCAGCAGTTCGACGGGGTACTCCTACAATGAGCAGTTCTTC.

As regards this clone: One end of the junction does not line up with germline, which may come from a read error. This chain connects TRBV7-7 to TRBJ2-5; TRBD2 agrees at 8 bases. The CDR3 is 16 amino acids. Germline loops: CDR1 SSHAT, CDR2 FNYEAQ (reference sequence). CDR3 sequence: CASSAGGLPSGETQYF. CDR3 DNA: TGTGCTAGCAGCGCGGGGGGACTCCCCTCTGGAGAGACCCAGTACTTC.

The chain carries TRBV27 and TRBJ2-6; D perhaps matches TRBD1 (5 bases). With 8 bases removed from V and 4 bases from J, the gap between germline ends came to 15 bases. The V gene's germline CDR1 is MNHEY and CDR2 SMNVEV (reference sequence). There are 15 residues in the CDR3. This CDR3 is CASRQGVSGANVLTF. CDR3 in DNA: TGTGCCAGCCGCCAAGGGGTTTCGGGGGCCAACGTCCTGACTTTC.